This T cell receptor beta chain was captured in a study of cytotoxic CD8 clonotypes in ibrutinib-treated CLL. Study overall: Specimens for response were gathered following a median 12 months of therapy, spanning 6 to 36.

The table lists this clone with a few counts. The target antigen is unknown. Here immunoSEQ multiplex PCR was the method, and the copy in TCRdb shows in-frame clones only, minus some. Altogether over 200,000 clones are present, 70% being singletons, with the ten largest covering 5.9%. V gave up 4 bases and J gave up 4 bases; unmatched junction bases: 0. The CDR3 length is 14 residues. Germline loops: CDR1 KGHSH, CDR2 LQKENI. General observations from the study: The public clonotypes identified were infrequent and showed contraction or stability on treatment.

Sequencing used PBMCs, obtained after 12 months of ibrutinib treatment. The sequence was obtained from a human donor with chronic lymphocytic leukemia. This chain uses TRBV18 with TRBJ1-4; 10 positions match TRBD1. CDR3: CASSRTGGNEKLFF. CDR3 in DNA: TGTGCCAGCTCACGGACAGGGGGTAATGAAAAACTGTTTTTT.